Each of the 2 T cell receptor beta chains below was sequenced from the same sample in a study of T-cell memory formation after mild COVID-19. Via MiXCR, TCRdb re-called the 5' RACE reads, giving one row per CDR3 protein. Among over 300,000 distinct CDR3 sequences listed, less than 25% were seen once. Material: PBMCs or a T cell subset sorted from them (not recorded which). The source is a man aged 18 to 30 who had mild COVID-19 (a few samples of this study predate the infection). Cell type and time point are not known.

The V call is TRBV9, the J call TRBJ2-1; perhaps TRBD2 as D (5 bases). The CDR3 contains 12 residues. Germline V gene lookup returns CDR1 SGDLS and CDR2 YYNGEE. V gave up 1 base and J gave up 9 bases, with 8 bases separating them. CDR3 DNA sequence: TGTGCCAGCAGCGTAAGCGAGGGTGAGCAGTTCTTC. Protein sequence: CASSVSEGEQFF.

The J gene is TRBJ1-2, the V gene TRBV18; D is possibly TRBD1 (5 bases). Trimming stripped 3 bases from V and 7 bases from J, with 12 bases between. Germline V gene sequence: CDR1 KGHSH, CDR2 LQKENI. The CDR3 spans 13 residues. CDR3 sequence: CASSPGDIFGYTF. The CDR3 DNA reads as TGTGCCAGCTCACCGGGGGATATATTTGGCTACACCTTC. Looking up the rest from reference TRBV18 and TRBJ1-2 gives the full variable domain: NAGVMQNPRHLVRRRGQEARLRCSPMKGHSHVYWYRQLPEEGLKFMVYLQKENIIDESGMPKERFSAEFPKEGPSILRIQQVVRGDSAAYFCASSPGDIFGYTFGSGTRLTVV.